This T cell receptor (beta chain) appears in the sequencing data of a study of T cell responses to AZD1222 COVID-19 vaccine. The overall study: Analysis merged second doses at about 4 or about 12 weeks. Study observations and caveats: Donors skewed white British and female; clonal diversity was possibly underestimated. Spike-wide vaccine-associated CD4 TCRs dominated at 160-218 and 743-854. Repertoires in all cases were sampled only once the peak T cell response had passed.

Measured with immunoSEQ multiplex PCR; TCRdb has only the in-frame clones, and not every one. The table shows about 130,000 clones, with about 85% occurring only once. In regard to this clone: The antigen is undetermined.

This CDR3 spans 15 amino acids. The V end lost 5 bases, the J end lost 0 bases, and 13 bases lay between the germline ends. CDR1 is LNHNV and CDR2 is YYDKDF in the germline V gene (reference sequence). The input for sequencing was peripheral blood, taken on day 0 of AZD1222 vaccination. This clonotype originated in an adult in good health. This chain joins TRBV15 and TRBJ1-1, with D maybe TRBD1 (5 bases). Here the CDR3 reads CATSSNKGLNTEAFF. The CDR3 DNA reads TGTGCCACCAGCTCTAACAAGGGGCTGAACACTGAAGCTTTCTTT.